This T cell receptor (beta chain) was recovered during a study of T cell responses to AZD1222 COVID-19 vaccine. Overall study findings and caveats: Recipients of two AZD1222 doses showed rising Spike-specific TCR breadth and depth. Across spike, vaccine-associated CD4 TCRs were found, dominant at 160-218 and 743-854.

A note on this clone: The antigen remains undetermined.

The table came from immunoSEQ multiplex PCR; TCRdb's copy has only in-frame clones and leaves some out. The sample has about 93,000 clones, over 80% seen once; the top ten hold around 15%. Source: peripheral blood, taken on day 0 of AZD1222 vaccination. The sequence was collected from an adult in good health.

CDR3 sequence (DNA): TGCAGTGCTGCCTACTCCACTGAAGCTTTCTTT. Residues: CSAAYSTEAFF. The chain employs TRBV20-1 and TRBJ1-1; D call uncertain. Trimming stripped 5 bases from V and 4 bases from J, with 8 bases between. Germline CDR1 is DFQATT and CDR2 is SNEGSKA (reference sequence). CDR3 length equals 11 residues.